The rows below give T cell receptor beta chains drawn from one sample of a study of technical replicates of blood from a few donors. Assay: immunoSEQ multiplex PCR; the TCRdb copy retains only in-frame clones and omits some. Among 65,000 to 85,000 clones, 95% to 98% were seen once, and the ten largest hold approximately 0.15%. Sequenced material: T cells isolated from PBMCs. The receptor source for this set is a human donor in good health. CDR3s include the opening cysteine and the closing phenylalanine or tryptophan. D genes are given only for firm matches. The size entry is marked missing in some rows and otherwise reads once, few, many or a size class.

d_call	j_call	clone_size	v_call	cdr3_nt	cdr3_aa
-	TRBJ2-3	-	TRBV6-4	TGTGCCAGCAGTGACGGGACTGCTACAGATACGCAGTATTTT	CASSDGTATDTQYF
-	TRBJ1-2	-	TRBV5-6	TGTGCCAGCACCCCTGCCCCAGGGGAGCCCCTACGGCGTGGCTACACCTTC	CASTPAPGEPLRRGYTF
TRBD2	TRBJ2-1	-	TRBV4-1	TGCGCCAGCAGACCGGGACTAGCGGGAGGGCCCTCCTACAATGAGCAGTTCTTC	CASRPGLAGGPSYNEQFF
-	TRBJ2-1	-	TRBV5-6	TGTGCCAGCAGCTCTCAGTACAATGAGCAGTTCTTC	CASSSQYNEQFF
-	TRBJ2-2	-	TRBV30	TGTGCCTACAAACCAGCGGAGGTCTCCGGGGAGCTGTTTTTT	CAYKPAEVSGELFF
-	TRBJ1-1	-	TRBV6-5	TGTGCCAGCAGTTACCAGGGAGGTGCAGACGCTTTCTTT	CASSYQGGADAFF
TRBD1	TRBJ1-5	-	TRBV28	TGTGCCAGCAGTGGGGGACAGCCTTATAGCAATCAGCCCCAGCATTTT	CASSGGQPYSNQPQHF
-	TRBJ1-2	-	TRBV7-8	TGTGCCAGCAGCTTAGGGAGGAGAGGCTACACCTTC	CASSLGRRGYTF
TRBD2	TRBJ2-5	once	TRBV15	TGTGCCACCAGCAGAGATCTGGTAATAGCGGGGGGCCAAGAGACCCAGTACTTC	CATSRDLVIAGGQETQYF
TRBD1	TRBJ2-7	many	TRBV6-5	TGTGCCAGCAGTTACTCTTGGGGACAGGGGTACGAGCAGTACTTC	CASSYSWGQGYEQYF
-	TRBJ1-1	-	TRBV27	TGTGCCAGCAGTTTTCCAGGTCACACTGAAGCTTTCTTT	CASSFPGHTEAFF
-	TRBJ1-1	-	TRBV2	TGTGCCAGCAGCCTAAGCAAAGACGGGGACACTGAAGCTTTCTTT	CASSLSKDGDTEAFF
TRBD1	TRBJ2-7	-	TRBV27	TGTGCCAGCAGCCACGGACAGGGGGCGTACGAGCAGTACTTC	CASSHGQGAYEQYF
-	TRBJ1-5	-	TRBV19	TGTGCCAGTAGTATCGCCCAGCGGCAGCCCCAGCATTTT	CASSIAQRQPQHF
-	TRBJ2-1	-	TRBV7-6	TGTGCCAGCAGCGACAGGGCAGCGGGAGTCTATGAGCAGTTCTTC	CASSDRAAGVYEQFF
TRBD2	TRBJ2-3	-	TRBV19	TGTGCCAGTTCCCGCACTAGCGGGAGTTGGGAAGATACGCAGTATTTT	CASSRTSGSWEDTQYF
TRBD1	TRBJ1-4	-	TRBV4-1	TGCGCCAGCAGCCAAGTCCGACAGGGACCGACTAATGAAAAACTGTTTTTT	CASSQVRQGPTNEKLFF
TRBD1	TRBJ2-2	-	TRBV5-4	TGTGCCAGCAGCTTGACAGGGGCGAACACCGGGGAGCTGTTTTTT	CASSLTGANTGELFF
-	TRBJ1-1	-	TRBV14	TGTGCCAGCAGCCCAATGTGGCAGGGGTGGACTGAAGCTTTCTTT	CASSPMWQGWTEAFF
TRBD1	TRBJ1-5	-	TRBV29-1	TGCAGCGTTGAATTAGGACAGGGCAATCAGCCCCAGCATTTT	CSVELGQGNQPQHF
-	TRBJ2-5	-	TRBV19	TGTGCCAGTAGTACCCGCGGGCGGGAGACCCAGTACTTC	CASSTRGRETQYF
-	TRBJ2-7	-	TRBV4-2	TGTGCCAGCAGCCAAGGATGGGCGGGGCGAGAGCAGTACTTC	CASSQGWAGREQYF
TRBD1	TRBJ1-2	-	TRBV4-1	TGCGCCAGCAGCCCCTATCGGACGGACAGGGAGAACCTCTATGGCTACACCTTC	CASSPYRTDRENLYGYTF
-	TRBJ2-3	-	TRBV7-3	TGTGCCAGCAGCTTCGGGGGACCCACAGATACGCAGTATTTT	CASSFGGPTDTQYF
TRBD2	TRBJ2-3	-	TRBV2	TGTGCCAGCGAGGGGACTAGCGGGAGGACCCCACAAGATACGCAGTATTTT	CASEGTSGRTPQDTQYF
-	TRBJ2-1	-	TRBV2	TGTGCCAGCAGTGAACACTGGCAGGGCGATGAGCAGTTCTTC	CASSEHWQGDEQFF
-	TRBJ1-6	-	TRBV12-2	TGTGCAAGTCGCTTAGCTAGGGACAGGGGGCTTGAAAATTCACCCCTCCACTTT	CASRLARDRGLENSPLHF
TRBD2	TRBJ2-7	-	TRBV28	TGTGCCAGCAGTTCATGGAGCGGGGGATCCTACGAGCAGTACTTC	CASSSWSGGSYEQYF
-	TRBJ1-3	-	TRBV5-6	TGTGCCAGCAGCTTGGCTTTTTCGGGTACTGGAAACACCATATATTTT	CASSLAFSGTGNTIYF
-	TRBJ2-5	-	TRBV29-1	TGCAGCGTAAGGGGAAGGGAGACCCAGTACTTC	CSVRGRETQYF
-	TRBJ1-1	-	TRBV7-9	TGTGCCAGCAGTTCGAATCAGGGGACTGAAGCTTTCTTT	CASSSNQGTEAFF
-	TRBJ1-1	-	TRBV18	TGTGCCAGCTCACCGCAACAGGGTGGGGACACTGAAGCTTTCTTT	CASSPQQGGDTEAFF
TRBD1	TRBJ1-1	-	TRBV7-6	TGTGCCAGCAGCTGGGACAGGGAAACTGAAGCTTTCTTT	CASSWDRETEAFF
TRBD2	TRBJ2-7	-	TRBV25-1	TGTGCCAGCAGTGACGACTACGGGAGCGGGAGGTGGTTGAAGCAGTACTTC	CASSDDYGSGRWLKQYF
-	TRBJ2-1	-	TRBV7-9	TGTGCCAGCAGCTTAACTACAACCTACAATGAGCAGTTCTTC	CASSLTTTYNEQFF
-	TRBJ2-1	few	TRBV14	TGTGCCAGCAGCTGGGCTTGGTCTTCCTACAATGAGCAGTTCTTC	CASSWAWSSYNEQFF
-	TRBJ2-2	-	TRBV5-1	TGCGCCAGCAGCTTGGCCACGGCCCTTTTGCGGGATCCCGGGGAGCTGTTTTTT	CASSLATALLRDPGELFF
-	TRBJ2-2	-	TRBV7-3	TGTGCCAGCAGCCCCATTGTCACCGGGGAGCTGTTTTTT	CASSPIVTGELFF
-	TRBJ2-2	-	TRBV5-1	TGCGCCAGCAGCTTCAGGGAGGACGGGGAGCTGTTTTTT	CASSFREDGELFF
TRBD2	TRBJ2-3	-	TRBV5-8	TGTGCCAGCAGCCCGGATTTGACTAGCGGGGGGGGAGATACGCAGTATTTT	CASSPDLTSGGGDTQYF
-	TRBJ2-4	once	TRBV15	TGTGCCACCACTTCGTCCGGACACCGAGCCAAAAACATTCAGTACTTC	CATTSSGHRAKNIQYF
TRBD1	TRBJ1-2	-	TRBV2	TGTGCCAGCAGCGCTCCGGGACAGGGGATCGGCTATGGCTACACCTTC	CASSAPGQGIGYGYTF
-	TRBJ2-1	-	TRBV5-1	TGCGCCAGCAGCCTCCAGCCAAACAGGGACGATGAGCAGTTCTTC	CASSLQPNRDDEQFF
-	TRBJ2-3	-	TRBV7-9	TGTGCCAGCAGCCCAACACCAGATACGCAGTATTTT	CASSPTPDTQYF
-	TRBJ2-5	-	TRBV5-1	TGCGCCAGCAGCTTAGGTGAGGGTGCTCCCCAAGAGACCCAGTACTTC	CASSLGEGAPQETQYF
TRBD2	TRBJ2-3	-	TRBV5-1	TGCGCCAGCAGCTTGGCCACGACTAGCGGGGGCACAGATACGCAGTATTTT	CASSLATTSGGTDTQYF
-	TRBJ2-2	-	TRBV7-7	TGTGCTAGCAGGGCTAGCACCGGGGAGCTGTTTTTT	CASRASTGELFF
TRBD2	TRBJ2-2	-	TRBV28	TGTGCCAGCAGTTTAGTCGCGGGGGGCAGGACCGGGGAGCTGTTTTTT	CASSLVAGGRTGELFF
-	TRBJ2-7	-	TRBV14	TGTGCCAGCAGCCTGGCGGAAGGCCACTACGAGCAGTACTTC	CASSLAEGHYEQYF
TRBD2	TRBJ2-3	-	TRBV7-9	TGTGCCAGCAGCCTCGTAGCGGGGGGGCACACAGATACGCAGTATTTT	CASSLVAGGHTDTQYF
TRBD2	TRBJ2-1	-	TRBV6-5	TGTGCCAGCAGTTACTCTAACCTAGCGGGAGCCAATGAGCAGTTCTTC	CASSYSNLAGANEQFF
TRBD1	TRBJ1-4	-	TRBV6-5	TGTGCCAGCAGCCCCCGGACAGGGGGTGAAAAACTGTTTTTT	CASSPRTGGEKLFF
TRBD2	TRBJ2-1	-	TRBV23-1	TGCGCCAGCAGTCCCGCGGGACTAGCGGCATTAAGCTCCTACAATGAGCAGTTCTTC	CASSPAGLAALSSYNEQFF
-	TRBJ2-2	-	TRBV6-4	TGTGCCAGCAGTGCGTGGGGACACATGAACACCGGGGAGCTGTTTTTT	CASSAWGHMNTGELFF
TRBD2	TRBJ2-3	-	TRBV5-1	TGCGCCAGCAGCCCGGGGACTAGCGGGCCCCCTACGCAGTATTTT	CASSPGTSGPPTQYF
TRBD2	TRBJ2-1	-	TRBV6-5	TGTGCCAGCAGTTCGAGCGGGATGGGGGTTGAGCAGTTCTTC	CASSSSGMGVEQFF
TRBD2	TRBJ2-1	-	TRBV7-3	TGTGCCAGCAGCTTACTCGCCCTAGCGGGGGGCTCCTACAATGAGCAGTTCTTC	CASSLLALAGGSYNEQFF